The next 30 T cell receptor beta chains were all read from a single sample in a study of T cell responses to AZD1222 COVID-19 vaccine (dated by TCRdb to about 2021). The sample's time point label, in plain terms: baseline before first vaccination. The library was generated by the immunoSEQ multiplex PCR assay. The table was pulled from immuneACCESS by TCRdb, which kept in-frame rearrangements only. Such tables lose some clones; where checked, under half of the loss comes from unresolved V genes, and the rest has no known cause. The sample profile shows around 150,000 clones; roughly 90% of them were found once. The ten top clones hold about 5% of the sample. This specimen was peripheral blood, taken on day 0 of AZD1222 vaccination. The receptors were gathered from an adult in good health.

The CDR3 loop reads CASSGRQGASGEQYF. CDR3 in DNA: TGTGCCAGCAGCGGCCGACAGGGGGCGTCGGGTGAGCAGTACTTC. The V and J genes are TRBV21-1 and TRBJ2-7; the table calls TRBD1, which could not be checked here. TRBV21-1 is designated a pseudogene. This CDR3 has 15 amino acids.

A remark on this clone: Other nucleotide sequences from this sample produce the same CDR3. V gene TRBV3-1 (or the pseudogene TRBV3-2) combines with J gene TRBJ1-3, with D unresolved. The CDR3 length is 13 residues. V was pared by 1 base and J by 4 bases, with 5 bases between. Germline V gene data show CDR1 as LGHDT and CDR2 as YNNKEL (reference sequence). CDR3: CASSQVPGNTIYF. The DNA of the CDR3 is TGTGCCAGCAGCCAAGTTCCGGGAAACACCATATATTTT.

V usage is TRBV2 and J usage is TRBJ1-4; 7 bases are a match to TRBD1. The V gene's germline CDR1 is SNHLY and CDR2 FYNNEI. The V gene end was trimmed by 2 bases and the J gene end by 8 bases; junction bases not matched to a gene: 5. This CDR3 has 14 residues. The CDR3 here is CASSETTGNEKLFF. The DNA of the CDR3 is TGTGCCAGCAGTGAAACGACAGGGAACGAAAAACTGTTTTTT.

The table lists this clone with a count of one. The chain employs TRBV5-5 and TRBJ2-1; 8 nucleotides align to TRBD1. Germline V CDR1 and CDR2: SGHKS, YYEKEE (reference sequence). V lost 1 base and J lost 9; bases outside the gene matches: 9. The CDR3 sequence is 15 residues long. CDR3 amino acids: CASSLSPTGVIEQFF. The CDR3 DNA sequence: TGTGCCAGCAGCTTGAGCCCGACAGGGGTCATTGAGCAGTTCTTC.

The chain is built from TRBV27 and TRBJ2-7; possible D gene TRBD2, 6 bases. This CDR3 contains 14 residues. Germline-derived CDR1 and CDR2 are MNHEY and SMNVEV (reference sequence). V shed 2 bases and J shed 4 bases, with 12 bases lying between them. The DNA for the CDR3 is TGTGCCAGCAGTTTAGGGGAGGAGGGATACGAGCAGTACTTC. Translating it yields CASSLGEEGYEQYF.

The rearrangement uses TRBV6-5 and TRBJ2-7, with D maybe TRBD1 (6 bases). Germline lookup yields CDR1 MNHEY and CDR2 SVGAGI. There are 12 residues in the CDR3. Trimming removed 2 bases at V and 6 bases at J, with 8 bases between. CDR3 region: CASSYNRAEQYF. CDR3 nucleotides: TGTGCCAGCAGTTACAACAGGGCCGAGCAGTACTTC.

The genes are TRBV3-1 (or the pseudogene TRBV3-2) and TRBJ1-5, with D uncertain. Germline CDR1 is LGHDT and CDR2 is YNNKEL (reference sequence). V was cut by 3 bases and J by 4 bases, with 13 bases left in between. The CDR3 has 15 amino acids. CDR3 nucleotides: TGTGCCAGCAGCCAGGGAGAACACTCGAATCAGCCCCAGCATTTT. Its protein product is CASSQGEHSNQPQHF.

This clone was counted a single time. The chain employs TRBV14 and TRBJ1-2; possibly TRBD1 for D (6 bases). CDR3 size: 15 residues. V was pared by 4 bases and J by 0 bases, with 12 bases between. Per germline, CDR1 SGHDN and CDR2 FVKESK. The chain's CDR3 is CASSPRGTTNYGYTF. CDR3 DNA sequence: TGTGCCAGCAGCCCGCGCGGGACAACTAACTATGGCTACACCTTC. The whole variable domain, remainder taken from reference TRBV14 and TRBJ1-2, is EAGVTQFPSHSVIEKGQTVTLRCDPISGHDNLYWYRRVMGKEIKFLLHFVKESKQDESGMPNNRFLAERTGGTYSTLKVQPAELEDSGVYFCASSPRGTTNYGYTFGSGTRLTVV.

This clone was observed a single time. The CDR3: CASSLVTGNKGAEAFF. The CDR3 DNA reads TGTGCCAGCAGCTTGGTGACAGGGAATAAGGGCGCTGAAGCTTTCTTT. The rearrangement uses TRBV7-2 and TRBJ1-1, with 7 bases lining up with TRBD1. There are 16 residues in the CDR3. CDR1 is SGHTA and CDR2 is FQGNSA in the germline V gene. Unmatched junction bases numbered 13, after V lost 3 bases and J lost 6 bases.

The chain combines TRBV5-1 with TRBJ2-1; 9 bases line up with TRBD1. Looked up from germline, CDR1 is SGHRS and CDR2 is YFSETQ. The CDR3 length is 14 residues. Trimming cost V 4 bases and J 7 bases; bases outside gene matches: 6. CDR3: CASSPGTGNNEQFF. CDR3 coding DNA: TGCGCCAGCAGCCCCGGGACAGGGAATAATGAGCAGTTCTTC.

The chain has TRBV6-1 and TRBJ2-3; no clear D. Between the trimmed V and J ends, which lost 1 base and 0 bases, there was a span of 8 bases. The CDR3 spans 15 residues. CDR1 is MNHNS and CDR2 is SASEGT in the germline V gene. CDR3 loop: CASSEDAPSTDTQYF. Written as DNA, the CDR3 is TGTGCCAGCAGTGAAGACGCACCTAGCACAGATACGCAGTATTTT.

This clone has only a few counts. The chain joins TRBV28 to TRBJ1-2; perhaps TRBD1 as D (6 bases). The CDR3 covers 14 residues. The ends were cut back, 10 bases at V and 4 bases at J, with 19 bases in the middle. Germline CDR1 reads MDHEN; CDR2 reads SYDVKM. Here the CDR3 DNA reads TGTGCCACCACCACTTCCAGGGGCGCCTATGGCTACACCTTC. This codes for CATTTSRGAYGYTF.

The CDR3 DNA follows: TGTGCCAGTACCTTGACAGGCCCATCTGGAAACACCATATATTTT. It yields the protein CASTLTGPSGNTIYF. The chain couples TRBV19 to TRBJ1-3; a possible D gene is TRBD1 (6 bases). Germline CDR1 LNHDA, CDR2 SQIVND (reference sequence). V lost 7 bases and J 1 base, leaving 14 bases between the germline ends. This CDR3 is 15 amino acids long.

This clone was found a few times. CDR3 coding DNA: TGTGCCAGCAGTCCCCGAGGTAGGTTGGGCTACGAGCAGTACTTC. Protein product: CASSPRGRLGYEQYF. The chain is built from TRBV27 and TRBJ2-7; D is unclear. Germline V gene data show CDR1 as MNHEY and CDR2 as SMNVEV (reference sequence). The ends were cut back, 5 bases at V and 3 bases at J, with 17 bases in the middle. This CDR3 region has 15 residues.

The chain is built from TRBV4-1 and TRBJ2-7; 8 bases map to TRBD1. Germline V lookup: CDR1 MGHRA, CDR2 YSYEKL. CDR3 length: 15 residues. Trimming cost V 2 bases and J 2 bases; bases outside gene matches: 5. As DNA, the CDR3 is TGCGCCAGCAGCCAACTGACAGGGGCGACCTACGAGCAGTACTTC. It codes for CASSQLTGATYEQYF.

The V gene is TRBV2, the J gene TRBJ2-2; 13 bases fit TRBD2. CDR3 length: 15 amino acids. The ends lost 6 bases at V and 6 bases at J; junction bases unmatched: 4. CDR1 SNHLY and CDR2 FYNNEI come from the germline V gene. CDR3 nucleotides: TGTGCCAGCAGGTTCGGACTAGCGGGAGCCGGGGAGCTGTTTTTT. As protein: CASRFGLAGAGELFF.

The chain employs TRBV7-2 and TRBJ1-2; D may be TRBD1 (5 bases). Trimming took 0 bases from V and 8 from J, leaving 10 bases between them. This CDR3 is built from 13 residues. Germline V CDR1 and CDR2: SGHTA, FQGNSA. The CDR3 DNA reads TGTGCCAGCAGCTTAGCGGGGGACTGGGGCTACACCTTC. As protein: CASSLAGDWGYTF.

This clone is medium-sized within its sample. V is TRBV28 and J is TRBJ1-1; D uncertain. This CDR3 has 16 residues. The germline V gene encodes CDR1 MDHEN and CDR2 SYDVKM. V was shortened by 4 bases and J by 0 bases, with 15 bases between the two germline ends. The CDR3 DNA sequence: TGTGCCAGCAGTTCGCCACGCGGACGGATGAACACTGAAGCTTTCTTT. Translated, it gives CASSSPRGRMNTEAFF.

V is TRBV7-9 and J is TRBJ1-4; unclear D gene. The CDR3 is 15 residues long. V gave up 5 bases and J gave up 8 bases, with 18 bases separating them. Germline-derived CDR1 and CDR2 are SEHNR and FQNEAQ (reference sequence). This chain's CDR3 is CASSPPGPLAEKLFF. CDR3 in DNA: TGTGCCAGCAGCCCTCCGGGTCCCCTAGCGGAAAAACTGTTTTTT.

The chain combines TRBV6-5 with TRBJ2-3; unclear D gene. V dropped 6 bases and J dropped 4 bases, with 2 bases sitting between them. The CDR3 runs 10 residues. CDR1 is MNHEY and CDR2 is SVGAGI in the germline V gene. CDR3: CASSPDTQYF. For the CDR3, the DNA is TGTGCCAGCAGCCCAGATACGCAGTATTTT.

The chain has TRBV2 and TRBJ2-7; D not certain. Trimming removed 7 bases from V and 4 bases from J, with 14 bases in between. There are 13 residues in the CDR3. CDR1 SNHLY and CDR2 FYNNEI come from the germline V gene. Written as DNA, the CDR3 is TGTGCCAGCAACAGCCGCTTTGGGTACGAGCAGTACTTC. This codes for CASNSRFGYEQYF.

The gene calls are TRBV5-1 and TRBJ1-1; D is unresolved. CDR1 is SGHRS, CDR2 YFSETQ, per germline. This CDR3 is built from 13 residues. V was clipped by 4 bases and J by 1 base, with 8 bases between them. The CDR3 region is CASSAAWNTEAFF. DNA for the CDR3: TGCGCCAGCAGCGCTGCCTGGAACACTGAAGCTTTCTTT.

This chain uses TRBV18 with TRBJ2-1; D gene uncertain. CDR3 size: 11 residues. V lost 3 bases and J 7 bases, leaving 4 bases between the germline ends. Germline-derived CDR1 and CDR2 are KGHSH and LQKENI. The CDR3 spells CASSPSNEQFF. For the CDR3, the DNA is TGTGCCAGCTCACCCTCGAATGAGCAGTTCTTC.

The chain employs TRBV7-2 and TRBJ1-2, with 8 positions matching TRBD1. V shed 5 bases and J 8 bases; nucleotides not matched to a gene: 7. The CDR3 runs 13 residues. Germline V CDR1 and CDR2: SGHTA, FQGNSA. CDR3 region: CASSATGDRGYTF. CDR3 coding DNA: TGTGCCAGCAGCGCGACGGGGGACAGGGGCTACACCTTC. The full variable domain, completed using reference TRBV7-2 and TRBJ1-2, is GAGVSQSPSNKVTEKGKDVELRCDPISGHTALYWYRQSLGQGLEFLIYFQGNSAPDKSGLPSDRFSAERTGGSVSTLTIQRTQQEDSAVYLCASSATGDRGYTFGSGTRLTVV.

The gene calls are TRBV28 and TRBJ1-5; D is uncertain. The germline V gene has CDR1 MDHEN and CDR2 SYDVKM. V dropped 8 bases and J dropped 5 bases, with 13 bases sitting between them. CDR3 length: 13 amino acids. The CDR3 loop is CASVSSPHQPQHF. CDR3 nucleotides: TGTGCCAGCGTATCAAGCCCGCATCAGCCCCAGCATTTT.

The chain links TRBV7-9 to TRBJ2-2, with TRBD2 identical over 9 bases. CDR3 length equals 16 residues. The junction had 8 bases not matched to a gene; V was cut back by 5 bases and J by 4 bases. Looked up from germline, CDR1 is SEHNR and CDR2 is FQNEAQ (reference sequence). Here the CDR3 DNA reads TGTGCCAGCAGCGATATAGCGGGAGCCCTCACCGGGGAGCTGTTTTTT. Its translation: CASSDIAGALTGELFF.

The table lists this clone with a few counts. The chain carries TRBV5-1 and TRBJ2-5; 7 nucleotides line up with TRBD1. CDR1 SGHRS and CDR2 YFSETQ come from the germline V gene. This CDR3 is 14 amino acids long. The ends lost 1 base at V and 4 bases at J; junction bases unmatched: 4. CDR3 sequence reads: CASSLLEGAETQYF. DNA for the CDR3: TGCGCCAGCAGCTTGCTAGAGGGGGCAGAGACCCAGTACTTC.

The chain couples TRBV3-1 (or the pseudogene TRBV3-2) to TRBJ2-1; D is possibly TRBD2 (5 bases). V was shortened by 2 bases and J by 0 bases, with 11 bases between the two germline ends. Germline loops: CDR1 LGHDT, CDR2 YNNKEL (reference sequence). The CDR3 runs to 16 residues. This CDR3 reads CASSQTRLSSYNEQFF. CDR3 sequence (DNA): TGTGCCAGCAGCCAAACTAGGCTGAGCTCCTACAATGAGCAGTTCTTC.

The genes are TRBV4-1 and TRBJ2-7; 7 bases agree with TRBD1. Per germline, CDR1 MGHRA and CDR2 YSYEKL. The CDR3 is 15 amino acids. The V segment lost 4 bases and the J segment 3 bases; nucleotides outside the gene matches: 9. The CDR3 DNA is TGCGCCAGCAGCCCAACAAACAGGGGTGGCTACGAGCAGTACTTC. Its protein is CASSPTNRGGYEQYF.

The V and J genes are TRBV20-1 and TRBJ2-2; no reliable D call. Germline CDR1 and CDR2: DFQATT and SNEGSKA (reference sequence). With 3 bases removed from V and 4 bases from J, the gap between germline ends came to 6 bases. The CDR3 is 12 residues long. The CDR3 sequence is CSASHGTGELFF. CDR3 DNA sequence: TGCAGTGCTAGTCACGGCACCGGGGAGCTGTTTTTT.